The 27 T cell receptor beta chains listed next were all sequenced from one sample in a study of metastatic and nonmetastatic thyroid tumors. MiXCR re-clonotyped the PCR reads for TCRdb. The data contain 15,000 to 20,000 clones, less than 40% of them singletons. Patients had received no treatment of any kind before thyroid surgery. Material: tumor tissue. All receptors come from a male donor with papillary thyroid cancer or a benign thyroid nodule (not recorded which). Some clones in this sample may be carry-over from other donors' samples.

In the case of this clone: One end of the junction varies from germline; a read error may be responsible. V gene TRBV20-1 combines with J gene TRBJ2-1; 7 nucleotides agree with TRBD2. This CDR3 is built from 16 residues. Germline V gene data show CDR1 as DFQATT and CDR2 as SNEGSKA (reference sequence). CDR3 residues: CSAPPLAGRTYNEQFF. The CDR3 nucleotides are TGTAGTGCTCCTCCTCTAGCCGGGAGGACCTACAATGAGCAGTTCTTC.

CDR3 sequence: CASSQGGPAGATYEQYF. In nucleotides, the CDR3 is TGCGCCAGCAGCCAAGGGGGTCCGGCGGGGGCCACCTACGAGCAGTACTTC. V and J are TRBV4-3 and TRBJ2-7, with D perhaps TRBD2 (7 bases). The CDR3 runs to 17 residues. Per the germline V gene, CDR1 is LGHNA and CDR2 is YSLEER. V was trimmed by 1 base and J by 2 bases, leaving 18 bases between them.

The genes are TRBV20-1 and TRBJ1-2; the D is unclear. The CDR3 covers 14 residues. The germline V and J ends were trimmed by 3 bases and 6 bases, with 17 bases remaining between them. In germline, CDR1 is DFQATT, CDR2 SNEGSKA (reference sequence). The CDR3 sequence is CSASLQSLRDGYTF. CDR3 nucleotide sequence: TGCAGTGCTAGTCTTCAGTCCCTCCGGGATGGCTACACCTTC.

A few counts support this clone. This chain connects TRBV24-1 to TRBJ2-2; TRBD1 matches 10 bases. This CDR3 comprises 15 residues. Per germline, CDR1 KGHDR and CDR2 SFDVKD. V was clipped by 7 bases and J by 5 bases; unmatched bases: 6. The CDR3 sequence: CATRTGTGETGELFF. CDR3 nucleotides: TGTGCCACCAGAACCGGGACAGGGGAGACCGGGGAGCTGTTTTTT.

As regards this clone: Germline is not matched at one junction end, which may reflect a read error. The V call is TRBV20-1, the J call TRBJ2-1, with D tentatively TRBD2 (5 bases). This CDR3 contains 15 residues. Germline CDR1 and CDR2: DFQATT and SNEGSKA (reference sequence). The CDR3 DNA follows: TGCAGTTCTAGAGAGGGCGTCTGGGTTAACAATGATCAGTTCTTC. This sequence encodes CSSREGVWVNNDQFF.

This chain joins TRBV5-1 and TRBJ1-2, with no clear D. The V end lost 1 base, the J end lost 5 bases, and 6 bases lay between the germline ends. Germline lookup yields CDR1 SGHRS and CDR2 YFSETQ. This CDR3 region has 12 residues. CDR3 DNA sequence: TGCGCCAGCAGCTTGACGTGGTATGGCTACACCTTC. It yields the protein CASSLTWYGYTF.

This clone was detected ten times or more. Different DNA sequences within this sample yield the same CDR3. This chain links TRBV10-2 with TRBJ2-1; 13 positions agree with TRBD2. Germline CDR1 reads WSHSY; CDR2 reads SAAADI. Germline trimming cut 8 bases from V and 8 bases from J; bases unmatched to any gene: 18. There are 18 residues in the CDR3. CDR3 sequence: CASLQLAGGPASVHEQFF. DNA for the CDR3: TGCGCCAGCCTCCAACTAGCGGGAGGGCCGGCGTCCGTGCATGAGCAGTTCTTC.

This clone has just a few counts. This chain uses TRBV20-1 with TRBJ2-7; D may be TRBD1 (5 bases). This CDR3 has 14 amino acids. In germline, CDR1 is DFQATT, CDR2 SNEGSKA (reference sequence). V lost 6 bases and J lost 6, with 21 bases in between. CDR3 protein: CSAEAQGPYGEQYF. DNA for the CDR3: TGCAGTGCGGAAGCGCAGGGTCCATACGGCGAGCAGTACTTC.

This clone is classed as medium-sized. The V and J genes are TRBV6-1 and TRBJ2-1; 8 nucleotides agree with TRBD1. CDR1 is MNHNS and CDR2 is SASEGT in the germline V gene. Germline trimming cut 8 bases from V and 3 bases from J; bases unmatched to any gene: 6. The CDR3 is 14 amino acids. CDR3 in amino acids: CASLKGQGYNEQFF. CDR3 nucleotides: TGTGCCAGCCTCAAAGGACAGGGCTACAATGAGCAGTTCTTC.

Only a few counts were recorded for this clone. V is TRBV6-1 and J is TRBJ2-2; D perhaps matches TRBD1 (6 bases). The ends were cut back, 6 bases at V and 5 bases at J, with 10 bases in the middle. The CDR3 sequence is 13 residues long. CDR1 is MNHNS, CDR2 SASEGT, per germline. CDR3 nucleotide sequence: TGTGCCAGCAGCTCGGACAGTACCGGGGAGCTGTTTTTT. It codes for CASSSDSTGELFF.

In regard to this clone: An end of the junction differs from the germline gene, which may be a read error. The chain couples TRBV2 to TRBJ1-3; D ambiguous. The CDR3 sequence is 14 residues long. Per the germline V gene, CDR1 is SNHLY and CDR2 is FYNNEI. DNA for the CDR3: TGTGCCAGCAAGCGGGTGGAGTCTGGAAACACCATTGATTTT. This codes for CASKRVESGNTIDF.

The genes are TRBV10-3 and TRBJ1-1; D might be TRBD1 (6 bases). Trimming took off 4 bases at V and 3 bases at J, with 18 bases between the two ends. Germline V gene data show CDR1 as ENHRY and CDR2 as SYGVKD. The CDR3 runs 16 residues. CDR3 sequence reads: CAISAAQGDRHTEAFF. CDR3 DNA: TGTGCCATCAGTGCGGCACAGGGTGATCGACACACTGAAGCTTTCTTT.

The chain uses TRBV19 and TRBJ1-1; no clear D. The germline V gene encodes CDR1 LNHDA and CDR2 SQIVND (reference sequence). Trimming cost V 6 bases and J 4 bases, with 12 bases left between them. The CDR3 totals 13 residues. For the CDR3, the DNA is TGTGCCAGTAGCCCTGTCCCGGGCACTGAAGCTTTCTTT. Residues: CASSPVPGTEAFF.

This clone ranks as medium-sized. The V gene is TRBV18, the J gene TRBJ2-7; 8 bases map to TRBD1. J was trimmed by 3 bases and V by 3 bases; bases with no gene match: 1. The CDR3 totals 13 residues. Germline lookup yields CDR1 KGHSH and CDR2 LQKENI. The CDR3 sequence: CASSPDRVYEQYF. The CDR3 nucleotides are TGTGCCAGCTCACCGGACAGGGTCTACGAGCAGTACTTC.

Note on this clone: The junction departs from germline at one end; a sequencing error may be responsible. The rearrangement links TRBV2 to TRBJ2-7; no reliable D call. Germline CDR1 SNHLY, CDR2 FYNNEI. The CDR3 consists of 13 residues. DNA of the CDR3: TGTTCCAGCAGTAGTGATACCTCCTACGATCAGTACTTC. Residues: CSSSSDTSYDQYF.

The sample holds many counts of this clone. CDR3 residues: CASSSAGGYNEQFF. The CDR3 DNA sequence: TGTGCCAGCAGCTCAGCGGGAGGCTACAATGAGCAGTTCTTC. V gene TRBV12-3 or TRBV12-4 combines with J gene TRBJ2-1; 9 nucleotides line up with TRBD2. The ends lost 6 bases at V and 3 bases at J; junction bases unmatched: 3. The CDR3 consists of 14 residues.

The genes are TRBV18 and TRBJ2-7, with D hard to call. Germline lookup yields CDR1 KGHSH and CDR2 LQKENI. The V end lost 4 bases, the J end lost 5 bases, and 18 bases lay between the germline ends. The CDR3 length is 15 residues. CDR3 in DNA: TGTGCCAGCTCACAGCTAGACACCTCCTGGAACGAGCAGTACTTC. Encoded protein: CASSQLDTSWNEQYF.

Comment on this clone: The sample has other DNA sequences that encode this CDR3 too. The V call is TRBV20-1, the J call TRBJ2-7, with unresolved D. The CDR3 runs to 10 residues. The germline V gene encodes CDR1 DFQATT and CDR2 SNEGSKA (reference sequence). With 0 bases removed from V and 4 bases from J, the gap between germline ends came to 1 base. In nucleotides, the CDR3 is TGCAGTGCTAGAGATTACGAGCAGTACTTC. Translating it yields CSARDYEQYF.

At least ten counts were recorded for this clone. The chain recombines TRBV7-9 with TRBJ1-4; tentative D call: TRBD1 (6 bases). The V gene's germline CDR1 is SEHNR and CDR2 FQNEAQ (reference sequence). The CDR3 runs to 14 residues. Trimming removed 5 bases from V and 8 bases from J, with 15 bases in between. The DNA of the CDR3 is TGTGCCAGCAGCCGAGGTGGGGGGACAGAAAAACTGTTTTTT. It translates to CASSRGGGTEKLFF. Filled out from reference TRBV7-9 and TRBJ1-4, the complete variable domain reads DTGVSQNPRHKITKRGQNVTFRCDPISEHNRLYWYRQTLGQGPEFLTYFQNEAQLEKSRLLSDRFSAERPKGSFSTLEIQRTEQGDSAMYLCASSRGGGTEKLFFGSGTQLSVL.

This clone was seen more than once but under ten times. The rearrangement joins TRBV15 to TRBJ1-6, with TRBD1 identical over 8 bases. Germline CDR1 reads LNHNV; CDR2 reads YYDKDF (reference sequence). With V trimmed by 4 bases and J by 10 bases, 3 bases remained unmatched. The CDR3 sequence is 13 residues long. CDR3 region: CATSIRQGSPLHF. The CDR3, as DNA: TGTGCCACCAGCATACGACAGGGGTCACCCCTCCACTTT.

The rearrangement joins TRBV6-2 or TRBV6-3 to TRBJ2-1; D gene uncertain. From germline, CDR1 is MNHEY and CDR2 SVGEGT. V was clipped by 7 bases and J by 5 bases, with 18 bases between them. This CDR3 has 15 residues. In DNA, the CDR3 is TGTGCCAGCACCTCGGTGATCTTTCGAAACAATGAGCAGTTCTTC. It yields the protein CASTSVIFRNNEQFF.

Only a few counts were recorded for this clone. The CDR3 region is CAILQSSAETWEQYF. The CDR3 DNA sequence: TGTGCCATCCTACAAAGTAGTGCCGAAACGTGGGAGCAGTACTTC. The J gene is TRBJ2-7, the V gene TRBV12-3 or TRBV12-4; D call uncertain. This CDR3 spans 15 amino acids. V shed 10 bases and J shed 7 bases, with 26 bases lying between them.

At least ten counts were recorded for this clone. V and J are TRBV28 and TRBJ1-2; D call uncertain. Germline CDR1 is MDHEN and CDR2 is SYDVKM. Trimming removed 4 bases from V and 8 bases from J, with 17 bases in between. The CDR3 spans 14 residues. The CDR3 protein is CASSSMTPPGGYTF. The CDR3 coding sequence is TGTGCCAGCAGTTCCATGACACCTCCGGGGGGCTACACCTTC.

This clone is medium-sized. This chain joins TRBV6-1 and TRBJ1-3, with 9 bases that match TRBD1. Per the germline V gene, CDR1 is MNHNS and CDR2 is SASEGT. The CDR3 is 12 residues long. The V and J ends lost 10 bases and 6 bases, in that order; junction bases with no gene match: 4. The CDR3 loop is CAIRDRVNTIYF. The CDR3 DNA reads TGTGCCATCCGGGACAGGGTAAACACCATATATTTT.

The genes are TRBV11-1 and TRBJ2-3; D gene uncertain. CDR1 is SGHAT and CDR2 is FQDESV in the germline V gene (reference sequence). V was cut by 3 bases and J by 0 bases, with 4 bases left in between. The CDR3 totals 13 residues. DNA for the CDR3: TGTGCCAGCAGCTTGCTAAGCACAGATACGCAGTATTTT. Protein product: CASSLLSTDTQYF.

At least ten counts were recorded for this clone. The V gene is TRBV28, the J gene TRBJ1-6; D gene uncertain. This CDR3 spans 14 amino acids. In germline, CDR1 is MDHEN, CDR2 SYDVKM. V was cut by 7 bases and J by 14 bases, with 21 bases left in between. CDR3 DNA: TGTGCCAGCAACTCGGGGTGGCTTGTTGGGTCCCTCCACTTT. Its protein is CASNSGWLVGSLHF.

Sample share makes this clone medium-sized. The chain recombines TRBV28 with TRBJ1-3, with unresolved D. The CDR3 extends over 13 amino acids. Trimming took 5 bases from V and 7 from J, leaving 12 bases between them. Germline V gene data show CDR1 as MDHEN and CDR2 as SYDVKM. CDR3: CASSLDTRNTIYF. Written as DNA, the CDR3 is TGTGCCAGCAGTCTTGACACTCGCAACACCATATATTTT.